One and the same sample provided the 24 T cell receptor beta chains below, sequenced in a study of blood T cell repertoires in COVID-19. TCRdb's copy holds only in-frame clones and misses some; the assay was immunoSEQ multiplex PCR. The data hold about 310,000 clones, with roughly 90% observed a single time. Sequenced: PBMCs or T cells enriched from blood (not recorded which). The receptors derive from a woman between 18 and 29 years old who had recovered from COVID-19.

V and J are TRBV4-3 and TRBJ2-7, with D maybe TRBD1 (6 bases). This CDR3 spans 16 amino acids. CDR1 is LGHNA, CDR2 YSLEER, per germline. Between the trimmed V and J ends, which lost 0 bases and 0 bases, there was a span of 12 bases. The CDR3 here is CASSQDLRTDSYEQYF. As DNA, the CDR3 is TGCGCCAGCAGCCAAGATCTCCGGACAGACTCCTACGAGCAGTACTTC.

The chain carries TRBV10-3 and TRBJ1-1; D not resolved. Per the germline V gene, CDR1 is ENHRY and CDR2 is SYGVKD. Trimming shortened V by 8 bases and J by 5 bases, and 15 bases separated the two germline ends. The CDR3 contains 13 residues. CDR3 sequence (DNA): TGTGCCATCTCCGGAGTAGAGGGAACTGAAGCTTTCTTT. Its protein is CAISGVEGTEAFF.

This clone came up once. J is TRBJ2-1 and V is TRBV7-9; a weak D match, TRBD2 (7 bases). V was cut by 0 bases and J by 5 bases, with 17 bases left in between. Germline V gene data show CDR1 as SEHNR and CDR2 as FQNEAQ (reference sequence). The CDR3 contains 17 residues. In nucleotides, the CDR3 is TGTGCCAGCAGCTTAGCGTCACGGGGGGCCCCAAACAATGAGCAGTTCTTC. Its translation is CASSLASRGAPNNEQFF.

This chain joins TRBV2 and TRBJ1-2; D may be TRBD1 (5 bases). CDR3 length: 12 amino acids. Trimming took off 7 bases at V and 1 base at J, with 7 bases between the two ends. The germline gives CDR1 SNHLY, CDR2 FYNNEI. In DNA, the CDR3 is TGTGCCAGCAAAGGGGTTAACTATGGCTACACCTTC. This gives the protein CASKGVNYGYTF.

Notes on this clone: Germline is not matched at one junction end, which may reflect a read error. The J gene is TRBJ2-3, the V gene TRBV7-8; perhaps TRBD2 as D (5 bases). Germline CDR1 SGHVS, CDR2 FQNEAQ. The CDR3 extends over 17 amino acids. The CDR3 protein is CASSLGVKRTSTDTQYF. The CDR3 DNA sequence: TGTGCCAGCAGTTTAGGAGTAAAGCGGACTAGCACAGATACGCAGTATTTT.

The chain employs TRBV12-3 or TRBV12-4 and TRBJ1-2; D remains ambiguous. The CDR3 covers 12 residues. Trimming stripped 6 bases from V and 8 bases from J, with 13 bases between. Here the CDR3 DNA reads TGTGCCAGCAGCCCAACCGGGTCCGGCTACACCTTC. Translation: CASSPTGSGYTF.

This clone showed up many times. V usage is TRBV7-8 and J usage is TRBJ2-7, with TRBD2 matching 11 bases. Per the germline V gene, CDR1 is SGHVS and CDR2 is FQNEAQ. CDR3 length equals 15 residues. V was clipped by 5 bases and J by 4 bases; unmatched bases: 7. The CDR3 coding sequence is TGTGCCAGCAGCGCCCTACTAGCGGGAGAGTACGAGCAGTACTTC. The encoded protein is CASSALLAGEYEQYF.

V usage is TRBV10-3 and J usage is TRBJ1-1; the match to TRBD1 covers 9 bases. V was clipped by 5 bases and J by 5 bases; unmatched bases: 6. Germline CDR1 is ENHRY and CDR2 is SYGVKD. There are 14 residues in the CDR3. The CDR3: CAISRDRDGTEAFF. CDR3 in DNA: TGTGCCATCAGTCGGGACAGGGATGGGACTGAAGCTTTCTTT.

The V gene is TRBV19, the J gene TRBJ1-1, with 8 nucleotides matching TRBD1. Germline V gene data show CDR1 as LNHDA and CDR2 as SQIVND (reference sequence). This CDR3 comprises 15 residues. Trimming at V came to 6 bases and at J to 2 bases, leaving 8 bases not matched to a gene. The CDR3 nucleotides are TGTGCCAGTAGACCCTTCAGGGGGCTCAACACTGAAGCTTTCTTT. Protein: CASRPFRGLNTEAFF.

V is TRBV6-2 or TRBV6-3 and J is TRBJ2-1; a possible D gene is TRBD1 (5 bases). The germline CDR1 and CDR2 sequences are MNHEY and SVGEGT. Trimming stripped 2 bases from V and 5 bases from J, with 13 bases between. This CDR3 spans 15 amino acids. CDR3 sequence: CASSYGAGRDNEQFF. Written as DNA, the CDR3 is TGTGCCAGCAGTTACGGGGCAGGTCGGGACAATGAGCAGTTCTTC.

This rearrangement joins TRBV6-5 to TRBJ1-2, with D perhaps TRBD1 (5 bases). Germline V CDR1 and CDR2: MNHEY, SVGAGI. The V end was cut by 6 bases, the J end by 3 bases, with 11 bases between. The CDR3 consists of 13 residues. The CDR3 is CASSRQTDYGYTF. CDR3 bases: TGTGCCAGCAGCCGCCAGACAGACTATGGCTACACCTTC.

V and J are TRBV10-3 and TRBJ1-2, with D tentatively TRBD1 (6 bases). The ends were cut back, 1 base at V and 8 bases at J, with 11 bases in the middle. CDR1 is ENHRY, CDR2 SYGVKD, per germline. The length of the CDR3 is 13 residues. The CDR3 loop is CAISEYRAEGYTF. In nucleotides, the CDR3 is TGTGCCATCAGTGAGTACAGGGCTGAAGGCTACACCTTC.

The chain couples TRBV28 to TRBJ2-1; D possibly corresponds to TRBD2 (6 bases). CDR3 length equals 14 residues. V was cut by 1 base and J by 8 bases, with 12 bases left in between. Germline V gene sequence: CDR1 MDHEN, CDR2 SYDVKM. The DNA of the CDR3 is TGTGCCAGCAGTTTATTTGGAGGGGAACATGAGCAGTTCTTC. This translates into CASSLFGGEHEQFF.

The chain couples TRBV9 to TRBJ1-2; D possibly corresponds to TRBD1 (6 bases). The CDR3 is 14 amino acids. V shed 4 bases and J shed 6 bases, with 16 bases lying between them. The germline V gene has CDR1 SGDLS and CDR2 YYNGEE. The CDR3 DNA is TGTGCCAGCAGCCCCCAGACAGGTTCGGATGGCTACACCTTC. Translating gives CASSPQTGSDGYTF.

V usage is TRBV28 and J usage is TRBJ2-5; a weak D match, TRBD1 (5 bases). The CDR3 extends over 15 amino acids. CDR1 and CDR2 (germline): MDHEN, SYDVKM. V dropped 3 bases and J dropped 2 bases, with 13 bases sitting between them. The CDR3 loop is CASSFRGPTQETQYF. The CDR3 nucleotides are TGTGCCAGCAGTTTTAGGGGCCCGACGCAAGAGACCCAGTACTTC.

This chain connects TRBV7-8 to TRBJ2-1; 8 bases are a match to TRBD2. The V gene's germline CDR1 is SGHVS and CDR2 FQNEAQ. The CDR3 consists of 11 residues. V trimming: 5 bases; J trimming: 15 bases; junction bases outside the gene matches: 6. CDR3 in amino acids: CASSISGNRFF. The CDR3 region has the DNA TGTGCCAGCAGCATTAGCGGGAATCGGTTCTTC. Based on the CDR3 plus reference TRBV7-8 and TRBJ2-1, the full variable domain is GAGVSQSPRYKVAKRGQDVALRCDPISGHVSLFWYQQALGQGPEFLTYFQNEAQLDKSGLPSDRFFAERPEGSVSTLKIQRTQQEDSAVYLCASSISGNRFFGPGTRLTVL.

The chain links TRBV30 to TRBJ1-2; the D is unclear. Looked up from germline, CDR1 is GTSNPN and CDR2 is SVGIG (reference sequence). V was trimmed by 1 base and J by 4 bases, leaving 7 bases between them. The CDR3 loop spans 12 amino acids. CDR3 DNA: TGTGCCTGGAGTGGGCGGTCCTATGGCTACACCTTC. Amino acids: CAWSGRSYGYTF.

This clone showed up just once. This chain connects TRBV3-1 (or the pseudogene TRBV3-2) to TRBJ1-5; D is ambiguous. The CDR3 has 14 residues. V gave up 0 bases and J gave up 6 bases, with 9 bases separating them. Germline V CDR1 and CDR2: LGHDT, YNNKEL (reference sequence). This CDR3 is CASSQDWGGQPQHF. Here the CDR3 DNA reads TGTGCCAGCAGCCAAGACTGGGGAGGTCAGCCCCAGCATTTT.

CDR3 sequence: CASSTVRFGNQPQHF. Written as DNA, the CDR3 is TGTGCCAGCAGTACCGTCAGGTTCGGCAATCAGCCCCAGCATTTT. The chain carries TRBV28 and TRBJ1-5; D uncertain. The V gene's germline CDR1 is MDHEN and CDR2 SYDVKM. The V gene lost 5 bases and the J gene lost 2 bases, with 13 bases spanning the gap. The CDR3 contains 15 residues. The full variable domain, with the rest looked up from reference TRBV28 and TRBJ1-5, is DVKVTQSSRYLVKRTGEKVFLECVQDMDHENMFWYRQDPGLGLRLIYFSYDVKMKEKGDIPEGYSVSREKKERFSLILESASTNQTSMYLCASSTVRFGNQPQHFGDGTRLSIL.

The CDR3 sequence is CASSLYGGGNEKLFF. Here the CDR3 DNA reads TGCGCCAGCAGCTTGTACGGGGGAGGAAATGAAAAACTGTTTTTT. The V call is TRBV5-1, the J call TRBJ1-4; the D gene is possibly TRBD1 (5 bases). Trimming stripped 1 base from V and 5 bases from J, with 12 bases between. Germline V gene data show CDR1 as SGHRS and CDR2 as YFSETQ. The CDR3 has 15 residues. Complete variable domain (other parts from reference TRBV5-1 and TRBJ1-4): KAGVTQTPRYLIKTRGQQVTLSCSPISGHRSVSWYQQTPGQGLQFLFEYFSETQRNKGNFPGRFSGRQFSNSRSEMNVSTLELGDSALYLCASSLYGGGNEKLFFGSGTQLSVL.

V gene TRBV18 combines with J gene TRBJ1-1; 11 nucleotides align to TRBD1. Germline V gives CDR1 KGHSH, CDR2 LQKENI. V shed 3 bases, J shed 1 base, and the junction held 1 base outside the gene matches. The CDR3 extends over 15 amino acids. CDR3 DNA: TGTGCCAGCTCACCCGGACAGGGGGCGAACACTGAAGCTTTCTTT. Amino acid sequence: CASSPGQGANTEAFF.

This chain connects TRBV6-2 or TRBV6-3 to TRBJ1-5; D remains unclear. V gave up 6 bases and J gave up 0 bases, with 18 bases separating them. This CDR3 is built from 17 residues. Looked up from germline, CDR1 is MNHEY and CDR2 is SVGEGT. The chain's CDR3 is CASSSRVLDYSNQPQHF. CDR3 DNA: TGTGCCAGCAGCTCGCGGGTCTTGGATTATAGCAATCAGCCCCAGCATTTT.

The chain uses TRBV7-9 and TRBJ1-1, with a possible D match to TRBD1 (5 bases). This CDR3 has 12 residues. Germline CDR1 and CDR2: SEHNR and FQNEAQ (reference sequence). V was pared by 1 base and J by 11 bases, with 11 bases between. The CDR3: CASSLVGGWAFF. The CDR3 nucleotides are TGTGCCAGCAGCTTAGTCGGGGGGTGGGCTTTCTTT.

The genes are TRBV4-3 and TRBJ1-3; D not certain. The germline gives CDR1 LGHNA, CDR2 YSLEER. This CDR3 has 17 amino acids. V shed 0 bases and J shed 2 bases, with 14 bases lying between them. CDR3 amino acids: CASSQDLGRRTGNTIYF. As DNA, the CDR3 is TGCGCCAGCAGCCAAGATTTGGGCAGGCGAACTGGAAACACCATATATTTT.